This TCR beta chain was recorded in a study of T cell changes during pregnancy in multiple sclerosis. Losses at the gene ends were 2 bases for V and 2 bases for J; bases not matched to a gene: 8. Germline values: CDR1 SGHRS, CDR2 YFSETQ. The length of the CDR3 is 16 residues. Profiling relied on immunoSEQ multiplex PCR, and the TCRdb table lists in-frame clones only, not all of them. This table has about 59,000 clones, roughly 94% appearing once. The sample here was CD8+ T cells from peripheral blood mononuclear cells, taken after pregnancy. This receptor was identified in a female donor with multiple sclerosis, enrolled in a pregnancy study. The J gene is TRBJ2-3, the V gene TRBV5-1; 7 nucleotides match TRBD2. Here the CDR3 reads CASSFWGGGSTDTQYF. The CDR3 DNA follows: TGCGCCAGCAGCTTTTGGGGGGGAGGCTCCACAGATACGCAGTATTTT.